Presented here are 6 T cell receptor beta chains from one specimen sequenced in a study of monozygotic twins with inflammatory bowel disease (dated by TCRdb to the late 2010s). Receptor libraries were prepared by 5' RACE. Sequencing was performed on an Illumina HiSeq 2500. The reads were reprocessed in TCRdb, with one entry per CDR3 protein sequence and no accompanying DNA. The table of this sample itemizes around 200,000 distinct CDR3 sequences. The ten largest make up less than 2% of the sample. Specimen: blood. The receptors were gathered from a human donor with ulcerative colitis or Crohn's disease, or a healthy co-twin of an affected twin (not recorded which).

This chain links TRBV6-1 with TRBJ1-5; TCRdb indicates TRBD1, and absent DNA this call remains unverified. The germline V gene has CDR1 MNHNS and CDR2 SASEGT. The CDR3 has 12 amino acids. CDR3 region: CASTGGEEPQHF.

The chain carries TRBV6-6 and TRBJ2-7; the D call from TCRdb, TRBD1, cannot be confirmed without DNA. The CDR3 has 13 residues. Germline assignment: CDR1 MNHNY and CDR2 SVGAGI (reference sequence). CDR3 sequence: CASSYGGSYEQYF.

V gene TRBV7-2 combines with J gene TRBJ1-4. The CDR3 is 13 residues long. Looked up from germline, CDR1 is SGHTA and CDR2 is FQGNSA. CDR3 in amino acids: CASSLGRWQKLFF. The whole variable domain, remainder taken from reference TRBV7-2 and TRBJ1-4, is GAGVSQSPSNKVTEKGKDVELRCDPISGHTALYWYRQSLGQGLEFLIYFQGNSAPDKSGLPSDRFSAERTGGSVSTLTIQRTQQEDSAVYLCASSLGRWQKLFFGSGTQLSVL.

The genes are TRBV25-1 and TRBJ2-7; as DNA is missing, the TRBD1 call by TCRdb cannot be tested. Germline V lookup: CDR1 MGHDK, CDR2 SYGVNS. The CDR3 covers 12 residues. The CDR3 reads CASSEQGYEQYF.

The rearrangement links TRBV5-4 to TRBJ1-4; the TRBD1 assignment by TCRdb is unverifiable without DNA. Looked up from germline, CDR1 is SGHNT and CDR2 is YYREEE (reference sequence). The CDR3 is 15 amino acids. The CDR3 is CASSRGGDPNEKLFF.

The chain recombines TRBV5-6 with TRBJ2-7; TCRdb picks TRBD1, but there is no DNA to check that call. CDR1 SGHDT and CDR2 YYEEEE come from the germline V gene. This CDR3 has 16 amino acids. CDR3 sequence: CASIFWGLGVSYEQYF.